Listed below are T cell receptor beta chains from one sample, sequenced in a study of blood T cell repertoires in COVID-19. Generated by immunoSEQ multiplex PCR, the TCRdb table keeps only in-frame clones and is missing some. The sample contains roughly 86,000 clones, approximately 86% of which appear only once. Sequencing used peripheral blood. Source of these receptors: a man between 45 and 60 years old with active or convalescent COVID-19. Each CDR3 is given with its conserved first and last residue. The D gene is left open where the match is weak. Rows give clone size only sometimes, using once, few, many, or a class for an expanded clone.

clone size	V gene	J gene	D gene	CDR3 DNA	CDR3 protein
.	TRBV18	TRBJ1-6	.	TGTGCCAGCTCAGCGGGGAAAAATTCACCCCTCCACTTT	CASSAGKNSPLHF
.	TRBV27	TRBJ1-2	TRBD1	TGTGCCAGCAGTTCACACCCAGGGGGCAACTATGGCTACACCTTC	CASSSHPGGNYGYTF
.	TRBV24-1	TRBJ2-1	.	TGTGCCACCAGTGATTTGCCGACTCCGAGCTCCTACAATGAGCAGTTCTTC	CATSDLPTPSSYNEQFF
.	TRBV29-1	TRBJ2-4	TRBD2	TGCAGCGTGAGGGGCGGGGGAGATGGCATTCAGTACTTC	CSVRGGGDGIQYF
.	TRBV6-6	TRBJ2-2	TRBD2	TGTGCCAGCAGGCATAGCGGGGGGGCTGGCGGGGAGCTGTTTTTT	CASRHSGGAGGELFF
.	TRBV27	TRBJ1-4	.	TGTGCCACCTTCAGGGCCGCAACTAATGAAAAACTGTTTTTT	CATFRAATNEKLFF
.	TRBV19	TRBJ1-1	TRBD1	TGTGCCAGTAGTTTGGACAGGAGGGACACTGAAGCTTTCTTT	CASSLDRRDTEAFF
.	TRBV27	TRBJ1-4	TRBD1	TGTGCCAGCAGTCACGGACAGGGGGGATACAAACTGTTTTTT	CASSHGQGGYKLFF
.	TRBV24-1	TRBJ1-1	.	TGTGCCTCCTCCGGCGGTGGTCTAACTTTCTTT	CASSGGGLTFF
.	TRBV6-5	TRBJ2-6	.	TGTGCCAGCAGTTACTACCGACAAAACAACGTCCTGACTTTC	CASSYYRQNNVLTF
.	TRBV5-6	TRBJ2-3	.	TGTGCCAGCAGCTTGGAAAGCCTCACAGATACGCAGTATTTT	CASSLESLTDTQYF
few	TRBV28	TRBJ1-2	.	TGTGCCAGCAGTTTAGGCAGAAATGGCTACACCTTC	CASSLGRNGYTF
once	TRBV10-3	TRBJ1-3	.	TGTGCCATCAGTGTCGCAGTTAGAAACACCATATATTTT	CAISVAVRNTIYF
.	TRBV28	TRBJ1-1	.	TGTGCCAGCAGTTCCCCGAGGGCGGGCACTGAAGCTTTCTTT	CASSSPRAGTEAFF
.	TRBV19	TRBJ1-5	TRBD1	TGTGCCAGTAGTCTTCAGGGACAGGGGCGATCAGCCATCCAGCATTTT	CASSLQGQGRSAIQHF
.	TRBV7-8	TRBJ1-2	.	TGTGCCAGCAGCTTAGCAGCAGGGTTCGCTTTTAGTTATGGCTACACCTTC	CASSLAAGFAFSYGYTF